Listed here are 20 T cell receptor beta chains from one sample, sequenced in a study of CD8 T cells in Susac syndrome. It was with random hexamers that 0.5 to 1 ug RNA was reverse transcribed. From the immunoSEQ multiplex PCR reads, TCRdb called clonotypes with MiXCR, one entry per CDR3 protein. In the table there are roughly 88,000 distinct CDR3 sequences, about 96% of which are singletons. The sample was CD8+ T cells from PBMCs. The receptors originated from a human donor with Susac syndrome.

The chain couples TRBV29-1 to TRBJ2-5; D possibly corresponds to TRBD1 (6 bases). This CDR3 has 12 amino acids. The V gene lost 7 bases and the J gene lost 2 bases, with 11 bases spanning the gap. From germline, CDR1 is SQVTM and CDR2 ANQGSEA. In DNA, the CDR3 is TGCAGCGCCAGAGACAGGCAAGAGACCCAGTACTTC. It translates to CSARDRQETQYF.

The rearrangement uses TRBV2 and TRBJ1-1; the D is unclear. The CDR3 runs to 15 residues. Germline CDR1 is SNHLY and CDR2 is FYNNEI. With 7 bases removed from V and 0 bases from J, the gap between germline ends came to 15 bases. In DNA, the CDR3 is TGTGCCAGCACGCCCCTACTGGACCTGAACACTGAAGCTTTCTTT. Translated: CASTPLLDLNTEAFF.

The rearrangement uses TRBV15 and TRBJ2-5; D might be TRBD2 (6 bases). Trimming took 3 bases from V and 0 from J, leaving 14 bases between them. CDR3 length: 16 residues. Germline CDR1 is LNHNV and CDR2 is YYDKDF (reference sequence). CDR3 sequence: CATSSNRDSHQETQYF. The CDR3 nucleotides read TGTGCCACCAGCAGTAACCGGGACTCGCACCAAGAGACCCAGTACTTC.

The V gene is TRBV7-9, the J gene TRBJ2-2; D possibly corresponds to TRBD1 (5 bases). The germline V gene has CDR1 SEHNR and CDR2 FQNEAQ (reference sequence). The V gene lost 2 bases and the J gene lost 5 bases, with 15 bases spanning the gap. The CDR3 contains 16 residues. DNA for the CDR3: TGTGCCAGCAGCTTATGGTCGGCAGGGTCTACCGGGGAGCTGTTTTTT. Translated, it gives CASSLWSAGSTGELFF.

The chain employs TRBV25-1 and TRBJ1-1; D gene uncertain. CDR1 MGHDK and CDR2 SYGVNS come from the germline V gene. The CDR3 is made up of 15 amino acids. V was shortened by 7 bases and J by 1 base, with 16 bases between the two germline ends. Here the CDR3 DNA reads TGTGCCAGCACCACAGACCCGCTAGGGAACACTGAAGCTTTCTTT. Translated: CASTTDPLGNTEAFF.

The V gene is TRBV29-1, the J gene TRBJ2-7; D gene ambiguous. Trimming shortened V by 6 bases and J by 2 bases, and 14 bases separated the two germline ends. Germline-derived CDR1 and CDR2 are SQVTM and ANQGSEA. This CDR3 is built from 13 residues. The CDR3 is CSVLRLGTYEQYF. In nucleotides, the CDR3 is TGCAGCGTCCTGAGACTGGGTACCTACGAGCAGTACTTC.

This chain joins TRBV4-3 and TRBJ1-1; D ambiguous. V lost 4 bases to trimming and J lost 6 bases, with 21 bases between them. The CDR3 has 16 amino acids. Germline values: CDR1 LGHNA, CDR2 YSLEER. CDR3 DNA: TGCGCCAGCAGCCGAGCCTTGGACGTTAGGATACCTGAAGCTTTCTTT. It is translated as CASSRALDVRIPEAFF.

CDR3 coding DNA: TGCAGTGCTAGAGATCAGGGACAGGGGGCGTACGAGCAGTACTTC. Translated, it gives CSARDQGQGAYEQYF. The genes are TRBV20-1 and TRBJ2-7; 12 positions match TRBD1. The germline V gene has CDR1 DFQATT and CDR2 SNEGSKA (reference sequence). J was trimmed by 4 bases and V by 0 bases; bases with no gene match: 4. The CDR3 extends over 15 amino acids.

This chain uses TRBV2 with TRBJ2-3; 7 bases map to TRBD2. Trimming cost V 8 bases and J 4 bases; bases outside gene matches: 3. The CDR3 runs 12 residues. CDR1 is SNHLY and CDR2 is FYNNEI in the germline V gene. CDR3 amino acids: CASRGRADTQYF. Here the CDR3 DNA reads TGTGCCAGCCGCGGGAGAGCAGATACGCAGTATTTT.

The V and J genes are TRBV27 and TRBJ2-1, with D perhaps matching TRBD1 (5 bases). This CDR3 contains 15 residues. Germline lookup yields CDR1 MNHEY and CDR2 SMNVEV (reference sequence). With 1 base removed from V and 5 bases from J, the gap between germline ends came to 12 bases. CDR3 residues: CASSLLKGPHNEQFF. CDR3 sequence (DNA): TGTGCCAGCAGTTTATTAAAGGGGCCGCACAATGAGCAGTTCTTC.

The chain has TRBV13 and TRBJ2-3; 15 positions match TRBD2. J was trimmed by 2 bases and V by 4 bases; bases with no gene match: 7. The CDR3 covers 18 residues. CDR1 is PRHDT, CDR2 FYEKMQ, per germline (reference sequence). The chain's CDR3 is CASSSGLAGGLDTDTQYF. CDR3 bases: TGTGCCAGCAGCTCTGGACTAGCGGGGGGGCTCGACACAGATACGCAGTATTTT.

The V call is TRBV3-1, the J call TRBJ2-5, with 9 positions matching TRBD2. The CDR3 loop spans 18 amino acids. The V gene's germline CDR1 is LGHDT and CDR2 YNNKEL (reference sequence). After removal of 5 bases from V and 5 bases from J, the junction contained 18 bases not matched to a gene. CDR3 sequence (DNA): TGTGCCAGCAGCTTGGGACTAGCAGCGCTCCCTGGAGAGGAGACCCAGTACTTC. Its protein product is CASSLGLAALPGEETQYF.

The CDR3 DNA sequence: TGTGCCAGCAGCCAAGATGGAACAGGGGCCACCTACGAGCAGTACTTC. Translating gives CASSQDGTGATYEQYF. The V and J genes are TRBV3-1 and TRBJ2-7; 7 bases fit TRBD1. With V trimmed by 0 bases and J by 2 bases, 7 bases remained unmatched. This CDR3 is built from 16 residues. Germline V gene lookup returns CDR1 LGHDT and CDR2 YNNKEL (reference sequence).

Here the CDR3 reads CASSSTVEWSEAFF. The CDR3 nucleotides read TGTGCCAGCAGTTCCACTGTAGAATGGTCTGAAGCTTTCTTT. The gene calls are TRBV28 and TRBJ1-1; D gene ambiguous. The germline CDR1 and CDR2 sequences are MDHEN and SYDVKM. Trimming took off 4 bases at V and 6 bases at J, with 15 bases between the two ends. CDR3 length equals 14 residues.

This sequence joins TRBV5-1 and TRBJ1-1, with D uncertain. In germline, CDR1 is SGHRS, CDR2 YFSETQ. This CDR3 region has 14 residues. Deletions cut 0 bases from V and 8 bases from J, with 14 bases between. The CDR3 bases are TGCGCCAGCAGCTTGGTATTTGGGCCTACCGAAGCTTTCTTT. Translating it yields CASSLVFGPTEAFF.

The rearrangement joins TRBV20-1 to TRBJ2-7; no clear D. Trimming removed 0 bases at V and 3 bases at J, with 6 bases between. Germline-derived CDR1 and CDR2 are DFQATT and SNEGSKA (reference sequence). This CDR3 has 12 residues. The CDR3 bases are TGCAGTGCTAGAGACACCGTCTACGAGCAGTACTTC. It encodes CSARDTVYEQYF.

The V call is TRBV7-9, the J call TRBJ2-2; D not certain. V shed 4 bases and J shed 4 bases, with 4 bases lying between them. This CDR3 comprises 12 residues. Germline assignment: CDR1 SEHNR and CDR2 FQNEAQ (reference sequence). CDR3 region: CASSSSTGELFF. In DNA, the CDR3 is TGTGCCAGCAGCTCGTCCACCGGGGAGCTGTTTTTT.

The gene calls are TRBV29-1 and TRBJ2-1, with 7 positions matching TRBD1. V lost 5 bases, J lost 8 bases, and 12 bases stayed unmatched. Per germline, CDR1 SQVTM and CDR2 ANQGSEA. The CDR3 consists of 14 residues. The CDR3 here is CSVWTGRPLDEQFF. The CDR3 DNA is TGCAGCGTTTGGACAGGCCGCCCCCTGGATGAGCAGTTCTTC.

The chain recombines TRBV20-1 with TRBJ2-5, with D perhaps matching TRBD1 (6 bases). V was clipped by 0 bases and J by 1 base, with 6 bases between them. The germline V gene has CDR1 DFQATT and CDR2 SNEGSKA (reference sequence). CDR3 length: 13 residues. CDR3 in DNA: TGCAGTGCTAGAGAGGACAGCCAAGAGACCCAGTACTTC. Amino acid sequence: CSAREDSQETQYF.

The chain uses TRBV7-6 and TRBJ2-3; 11 nucleotides line up with TRBD2. The CDR3 runs to 16 residues. CDR1 is SGHVS, CDR2 FNYEAQ, per germline. Trimming cost V 2 bases and J 3 bases; bases outside gene matches: 4. In nucleotides, the CDR3 is TGTGCCAGCAGCTTACACGGGACTAGCGGTACAGATACGCAGTATTTT. Translation gives CASSLHGTSGTDTQYF.